Here is one T cell receptor beta chain with its context. Its antigen is unknown. This sample is drawn from a study of T cell responses to AZD1222 COVID-19 vaccine. Regarding the study as a whole: The repertoires were collected only after the peak T cell response. Just five or six AZD1222 recipients were seropositive at baseline.

Second-dose recipients at about 4 or about 12 weeks were treated as one pooled group. V was shortened by 6 bases and J by 2 bases, with 8 bases between the two germline ends. The length of the CDR3 is 13 residues. Germline CDR1 MNHEY, CDR2 SVGAGI. TCRdb's copy holds only in-frame clones and misses some; the assay was immunoSEQ multiplex PCR. The repertoire has roughly 110,000 clones, approximately 90% of them found once; the top ten carry roughly 8.7%. V usage is TRBV6-5 and J usage is TRBJ1-5, with D unclear. The input for sequencing was peripheral blood, taken 28 days after the second AZD1222 dose. The TCR originated in an adult who received the AZD1222 COVID-19 vaccine. The CDR3 sequence is CASRETRNQPQHF. DNA for the CDR3: TGTGCCAGCAGGGAGACACGCAATCAGCCCCAGCATTTT.